This T cell receptor (beta chain) emerged from a study of metastatic and nonmetastatic thyroid tumors. Study details: Blood and tumor or nodule tissue repertoires from malignant and benign thyroid patients were compared. Study conclusions and caveats: Reports indicated that malignant thyroid tumors showed significantly higher TCR beta diversity than benign nodules did, in blood and tumor.

As to this clone: The antigen is undetermined.

J lost 0 bases, V lost 6 bases, and 7 bases had no gene match. Germline CDR1 is MNHNS and CDR2 is SASEGT. The CDR3 runs 15 residues. Before thyroid surgery, none of the patients had received any treatment. Study processing details: For papillary thyroid cancer, a distant-metastasis classifier was constructed from CDR3 differences observed across clinicopathological groups. With MiXCR, TCRdb reprocessed the PCR reads. These V and J calls are TCRdb output, not the study's own analysis. The table records some 35,000 clones, roughly a third of them present only once. This clonotype was obtained from a female donor with papillary thyroid cancer or a benign thyroid nodule (not recorded which). Some clones in this sample may be carry-over from other donors' samples. The V call is TRBV6-1, the J call TRBJ2-7, with TRBD2 matching 8 bases. Sequenced: tumor tissue. The CDR3 DNA reads TGTGCCAGCAGGACGGGAGGGGGAAGCTCCTACGAGCAGTACTTC. Its protein product is CASRTGGGSSYEQYF.